This T cell receptor beta chain is from a study of cytomegalovirus exposure and HLA in healthy donors. Study results and limitations: Later work found that TCR association rates differed between HLA loci; DRB1 had the most and HLA-C the fewest.

CDR3 length: 13 amino acids. CDR1 GTSNPN and CDR2 SVGIG come from the germline V gene (reference sequence). In regard to this clone: Its antigen remains unknown.

In the PCR, 60 Vbeta and 13 Jbeta primers were used. TCRdb's copy holds only in-frame clones and misses some; the assay was immunoSEQ multiplex PCR. The sample lists about 160,000 clones; 79% were seen once. The sequence came from a human donor in good health. The material sequenced was PBMCs. The chain recombines TRBV30 with TRBJ2-5; unclear D gene. The DNA end is more similar to TRBJ2-7, so the J call may be wrong. CDR3 coding DNA: TGTGCCTGGAGCCGAGTATCATATAACGAGCAGTACTTC. Translating gives CAWSRVSYNEQYF.